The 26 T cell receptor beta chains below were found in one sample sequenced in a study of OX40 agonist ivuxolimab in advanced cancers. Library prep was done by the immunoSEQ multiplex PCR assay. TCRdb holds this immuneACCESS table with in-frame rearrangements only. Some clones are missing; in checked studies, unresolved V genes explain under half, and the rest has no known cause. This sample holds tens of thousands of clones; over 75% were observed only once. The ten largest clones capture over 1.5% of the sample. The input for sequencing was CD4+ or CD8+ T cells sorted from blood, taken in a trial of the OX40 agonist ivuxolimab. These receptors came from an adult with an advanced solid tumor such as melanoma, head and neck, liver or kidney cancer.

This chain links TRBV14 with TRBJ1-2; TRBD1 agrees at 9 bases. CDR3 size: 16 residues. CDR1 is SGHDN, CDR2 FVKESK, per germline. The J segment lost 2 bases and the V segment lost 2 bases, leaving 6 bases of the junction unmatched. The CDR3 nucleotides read TGTGCCAGCAGCCAAAACTGGGACAGGGCGAACTATGGCTACACCTTC. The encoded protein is CASSQNWDRANYGYTF.

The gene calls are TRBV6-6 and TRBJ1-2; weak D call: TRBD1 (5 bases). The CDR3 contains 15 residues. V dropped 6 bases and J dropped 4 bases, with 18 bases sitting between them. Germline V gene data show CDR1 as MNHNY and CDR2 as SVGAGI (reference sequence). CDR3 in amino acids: CASSDRDALFYGYTF. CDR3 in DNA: TGTGCCAGCAGCGACCGGGACGCCCTATTCTATGGCTACACCTTC.

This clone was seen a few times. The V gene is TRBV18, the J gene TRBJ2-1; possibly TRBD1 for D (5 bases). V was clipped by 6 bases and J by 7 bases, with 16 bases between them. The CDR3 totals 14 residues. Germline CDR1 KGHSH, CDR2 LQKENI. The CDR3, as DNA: TGTGCCAGCTCGACAGACCAAGCAGGGAATGAGCAGTTCTTC. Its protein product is CASSTDQAGNEQFF.

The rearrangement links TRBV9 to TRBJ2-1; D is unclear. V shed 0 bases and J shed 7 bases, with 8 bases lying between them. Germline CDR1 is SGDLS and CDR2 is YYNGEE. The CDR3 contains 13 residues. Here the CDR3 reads CASSVVGLNEQFF. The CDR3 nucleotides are TGTGCCAGCAGCGTAGTCGGGCTAAATGAGCAGTTCTTC.

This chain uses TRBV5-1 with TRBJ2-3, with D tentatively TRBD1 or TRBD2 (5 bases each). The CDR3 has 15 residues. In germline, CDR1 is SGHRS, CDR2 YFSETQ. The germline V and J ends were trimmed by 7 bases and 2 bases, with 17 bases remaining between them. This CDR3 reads CASCLWDGSTDTQYF. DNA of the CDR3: TGCGCCAGCTGCCTGTGGGACGGGTCCACAGATACGCAGTATTTT.

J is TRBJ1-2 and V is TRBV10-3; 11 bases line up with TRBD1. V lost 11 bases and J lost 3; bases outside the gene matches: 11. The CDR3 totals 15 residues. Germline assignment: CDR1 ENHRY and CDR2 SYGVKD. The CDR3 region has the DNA TGTGCCGCGAAAGGACAGGGGGCTAGTGACTATGGCTACACCTTC. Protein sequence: CAAKGQGASDYGYTF.

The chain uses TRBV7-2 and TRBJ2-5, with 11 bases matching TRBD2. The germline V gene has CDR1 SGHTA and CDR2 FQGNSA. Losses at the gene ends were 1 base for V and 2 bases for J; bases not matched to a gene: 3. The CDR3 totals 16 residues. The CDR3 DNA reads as TGTGCCAGCAGCTTAGGGCTAGCGGGAGGACAAGAGACCCAGTACTTC. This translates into CASSLGLAGGQETQYF.

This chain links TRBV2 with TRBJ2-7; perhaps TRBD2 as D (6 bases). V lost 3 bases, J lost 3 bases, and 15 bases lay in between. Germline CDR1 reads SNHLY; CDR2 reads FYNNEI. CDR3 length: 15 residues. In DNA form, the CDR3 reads TGTGCCAGCAGTGATGCGGGAACGCGGGACTACGAGCAGTACTTC. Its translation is CASSDAGTRDYEQYF.

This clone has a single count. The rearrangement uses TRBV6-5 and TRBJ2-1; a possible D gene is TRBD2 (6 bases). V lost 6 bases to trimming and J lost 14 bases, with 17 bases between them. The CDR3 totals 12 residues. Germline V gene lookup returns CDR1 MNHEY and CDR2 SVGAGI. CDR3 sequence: CASSRDSRFEFF. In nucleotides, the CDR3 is TGTGCCAGCAGCAGGGACTCCCGTTTTGAGTTCTTC.

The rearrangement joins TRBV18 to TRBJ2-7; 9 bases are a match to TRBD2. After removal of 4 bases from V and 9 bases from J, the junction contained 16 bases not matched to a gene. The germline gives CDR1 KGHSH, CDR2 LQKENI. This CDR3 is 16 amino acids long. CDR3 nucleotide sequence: TGTGCCAGCTCACAACGACTAGCGGCAACTACGGGGAGGCAGTACTTC. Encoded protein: CASSQRLAATTGRQYF.

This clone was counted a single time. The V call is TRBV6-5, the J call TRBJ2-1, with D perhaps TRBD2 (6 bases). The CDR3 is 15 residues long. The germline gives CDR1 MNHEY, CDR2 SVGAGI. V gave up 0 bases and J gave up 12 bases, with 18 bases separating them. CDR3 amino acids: CASSYSSGTQLGQFF. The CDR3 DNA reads TGTGCCAGCAGTTACTCTAGCGGAACCCAGCTGGGGCAGTTCTTC.

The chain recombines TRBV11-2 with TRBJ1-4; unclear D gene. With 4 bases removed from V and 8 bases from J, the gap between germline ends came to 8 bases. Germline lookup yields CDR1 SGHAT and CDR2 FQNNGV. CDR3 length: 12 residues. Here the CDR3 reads CASSSQREKLFF. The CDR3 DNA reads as TGTGCCAGCAGCTCCCAGCGAGAAAAACTGTTTTTT.

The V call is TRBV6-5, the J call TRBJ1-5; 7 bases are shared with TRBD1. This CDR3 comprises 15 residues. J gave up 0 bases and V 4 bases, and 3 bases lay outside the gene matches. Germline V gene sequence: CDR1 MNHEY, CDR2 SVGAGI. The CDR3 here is CASSWDRNSNQPQHF. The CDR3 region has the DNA TGTGCCAGCAGTTGGGACAGAAATAGCAATCAGCCCCAGCATTTT.

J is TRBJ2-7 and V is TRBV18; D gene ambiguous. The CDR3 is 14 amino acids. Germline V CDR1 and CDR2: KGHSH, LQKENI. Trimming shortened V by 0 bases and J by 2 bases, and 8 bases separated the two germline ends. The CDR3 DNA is TGTGCCAGCTCACCACCCGGCAGGCCCTACGAGCAGTACTTC. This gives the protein CASSPPGRPYEQYF.

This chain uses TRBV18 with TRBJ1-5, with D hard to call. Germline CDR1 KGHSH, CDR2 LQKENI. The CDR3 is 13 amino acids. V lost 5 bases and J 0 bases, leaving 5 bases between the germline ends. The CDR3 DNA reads TGTGCCAGCTCATCCTATAGCAATCAGCCCCAGCATTTT. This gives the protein CASSSYSNQPQHF.

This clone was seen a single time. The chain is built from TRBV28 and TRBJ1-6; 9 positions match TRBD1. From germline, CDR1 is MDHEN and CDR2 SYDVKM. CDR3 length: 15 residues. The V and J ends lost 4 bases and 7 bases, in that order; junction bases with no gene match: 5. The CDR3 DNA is TGTGCCAGCAGTTCTGGACAGGGGCACAATTCACCCCTCCACTTT. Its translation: CASSSGQGHNSPLHF.

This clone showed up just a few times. CDR3 loop: CASKEGPDYEQYF. The CDR3 region has the DNA TGTGCCAGCAAGGAGGGGCCAGACTACGAGCAGTACTTC. The rearrangement joins TRBV6-1 to TRBJ2-7; tentative D call: TRBD2 (6 bases). The ends were cut back, 7 bases at V and 3 bases at J, with 13 bases in the middle. The CDR3 is 13 amino acids. Looked up from germline, CDR1 is MNHNS and CDR2 is SASEGT.

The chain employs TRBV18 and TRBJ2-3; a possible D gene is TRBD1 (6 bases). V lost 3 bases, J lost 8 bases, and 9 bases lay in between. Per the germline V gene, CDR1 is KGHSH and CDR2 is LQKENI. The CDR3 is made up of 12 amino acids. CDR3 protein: CASSPGAATQYF. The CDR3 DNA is TGTGCCAGCTCACCGGGGGCGGCTACGCAGTATTTT.

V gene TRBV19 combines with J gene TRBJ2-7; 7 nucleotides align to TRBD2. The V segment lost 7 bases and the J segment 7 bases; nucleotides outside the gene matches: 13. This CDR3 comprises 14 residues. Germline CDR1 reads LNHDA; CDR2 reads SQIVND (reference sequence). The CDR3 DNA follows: TGTGCCAGTACCTCAGGGAGGGCATCGGGAGAGCAGTACTTC. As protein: CASTSGRASGEQYF.

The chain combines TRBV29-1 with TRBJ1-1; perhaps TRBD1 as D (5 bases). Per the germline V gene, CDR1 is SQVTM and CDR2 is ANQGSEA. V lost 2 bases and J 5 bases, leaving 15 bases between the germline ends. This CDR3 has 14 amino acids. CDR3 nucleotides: TGCAGCGTTGAAAGGTCGCCAGGGAGGACTGAAGCTTTCTTT. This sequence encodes CSVERSPGRTEAFF.

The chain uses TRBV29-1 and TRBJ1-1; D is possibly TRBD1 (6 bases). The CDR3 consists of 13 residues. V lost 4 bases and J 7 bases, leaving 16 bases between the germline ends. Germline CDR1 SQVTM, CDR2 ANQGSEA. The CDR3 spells CSVAQRTAFEAFF. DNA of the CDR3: TGCAGCGTTGCGCAGAGGACAGCTTTTGAAGCTTTCTTT.

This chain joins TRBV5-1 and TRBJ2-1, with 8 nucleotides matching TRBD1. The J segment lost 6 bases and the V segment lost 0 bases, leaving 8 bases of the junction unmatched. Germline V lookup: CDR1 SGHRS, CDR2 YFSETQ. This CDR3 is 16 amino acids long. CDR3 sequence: CASSLGPQGAGNEQFF. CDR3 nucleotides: TGCGCCAGCAGCTTGGGGCCCCAGGGGGCTGGCAATGAGCAGTTCTTC. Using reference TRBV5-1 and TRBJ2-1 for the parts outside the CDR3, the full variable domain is KAGVTQTPRYLIKTRGQQVTLSCSPISGHRSVSWYQQTPGQGLQFLFEYFSETQRNKGNFPGRFSGRQFSNSRSEMNVSTLELGDSALYLCASSLGPQGAGNEQFFGPGTRLTVL.

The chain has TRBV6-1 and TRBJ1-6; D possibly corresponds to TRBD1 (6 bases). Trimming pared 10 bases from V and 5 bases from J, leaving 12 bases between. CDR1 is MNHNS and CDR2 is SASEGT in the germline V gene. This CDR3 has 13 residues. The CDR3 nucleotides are TGTGCCATCTCCCGGGACAATAATTCACCCCTCCACTTT. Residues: CAISRDNNSPLHF.

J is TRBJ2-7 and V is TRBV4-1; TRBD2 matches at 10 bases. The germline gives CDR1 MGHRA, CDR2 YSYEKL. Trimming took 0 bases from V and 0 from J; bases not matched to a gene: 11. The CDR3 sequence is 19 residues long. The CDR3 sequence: CASSQDEASGSPHSYEQYF. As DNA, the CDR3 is TGCGCCAGCAGCCAAGATGAGGCTAGCGGGAGTCCCCACTCCTACGAGCAGTACTTC.

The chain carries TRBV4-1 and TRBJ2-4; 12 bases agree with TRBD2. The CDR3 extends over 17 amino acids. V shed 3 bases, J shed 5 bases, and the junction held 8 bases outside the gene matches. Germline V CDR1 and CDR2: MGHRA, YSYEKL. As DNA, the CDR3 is TGCGCCAGCAGCCATGGTCGACTAGCGGGAGTGCAAAACATTCAGTACTTC. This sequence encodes CASSHGRLAGVQNIQYF.

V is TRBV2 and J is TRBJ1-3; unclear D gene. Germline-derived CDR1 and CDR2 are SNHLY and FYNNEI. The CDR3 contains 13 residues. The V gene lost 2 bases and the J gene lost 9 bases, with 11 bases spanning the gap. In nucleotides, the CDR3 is TGTGCCAGCAGTGAAAGAGTGGAGGGCACCATATATTTT. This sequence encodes CASSERVEGTIYF.